The next 19 T cell receptor beta chains were all read from a single sample in a study of T-cell reconstitution after alpha-beta-depleted transplantation in children. The TCRbeta library was prepared with unique molecular identifiers. TCRdb ran MiXCR on the PCR reads and lists one entry per CDR3 protein. The data show some 200,000 distinct CDR3 sequences, under 8.5% seen once. The material was PBMCs, mostly from graft donor cells, obtained 360 days after TCRalphabeta/CD19-depleted stem cell transplant. These receptors were taken from a male patient between 2 and 10 years old who had a stem cell transplant for acute myeloid leukemia, so the T cells may come from the graft donor.

The chain joins TRBV15 to TRBJ2-3, with D unclear. V shed 4 bases and J shed 2 bases, with 10 bases lying between them. The germline CDR1 and CDR2 sequences are LNHNV and YYDKDF (reference sequence). The CDR3 consists of 14 residues. The DNA of the CDR3 is TGTGCCACCAGCAAGACTTCTTACACAGATACGCAGTATTTT. This encodes CATSKTSYTDTQYF.

The V and J genes are TRBV20-1 and TRBJ1-6; D call uncertain. V was clipped by 4 bases and J by 1 base, with 8 bases between them. This CDR3 region has 14 residues. Looked up from germline, CDR1 is DFQATT and CDR2 is SNEGSKA (reference sequence). CDR3 protein: CSATKDSYNSPLHF. In nucleotides, the CDR3 is TGCAGTGCTACGAAGGATTCCTATAATTCACCCCTCCACTTT.

The V gene is TRBV6-5, the J gene TRBJ2-1, with a weak D call TRBD2 (6 bases). Trimming took off 6 bases at V and 0 bases at J, with 21 bases between the two ends. Germline lookup yields CDR1 MNHEY and CDR2 SVGAGI. The CDR3 consists of 18 residues. CDR3 in DNA: TGTGCCAGCAGGTACGGGTGGGACTGGCAGCGCTCCTACAATGAGCAGTTCTTC. Encoded protein: CASRYGWDWQRSYNEQFF.

The rearrangement uses TRBV10-3 and TRBJ1-2; a weak D match, TRBD1 (5 bases). This CDR3 has 13 amino acids. V lost 7 bases, J lost 2 bases, and 11 bases lay in between. Looked up from germline, CDR1 is ENHRY and CDR2 is SYGVKD. The CDR3 sequence is CAIKQGENYGYTF. The CDR3, as DNA: TGTGCCATCAAGCAGGGCGAAAACTATGGCTACACCTTC.

This clonotype came up many times. This rearrangement joins TRBV7-9 to TRBJ2-5; D call uncertain. Looked up from germline, CDR1 is SEHNR and CDR2 is FQNEAQ (reference sequence). The CDR3 length is 12 residues. V lost 3 bases and J lost 10, with 12 bases in between. CDR3 DNA: TGTGCCAGCAGCTTGGGCGACATTTACCAGTACTTC. Translation gives CASSLGDIYQYF. The variable domain in full, with the rest retrieved from reference TRBV7-9 and TRBJ2-5, is DTGVSQNPRHKITKRGQNVTFRCDPISEHNRLYWYRQTLGQGPEFLTYFQNEAQLEKSRLLSDRFSAERPKGSFSTLEIQRTEQGDSAMYLCASSLGDIYQYFGPGTRLLVL.

The J gene is TRBJ2-2, the V gene TRBV12-3 or TRBV12-4; the match to TRBD2 covers 14 bases. V trimming: 5 bases; J trimming: 1 base; junction bases outside the gene matches: 3. This CDR3 comprises 17 residues. The CDR3 nucleotides read TGTGCCAGCAGTCGGACTAGCGGGGGGAGGAACACCGGGGAGCTGTTTTTT. This encodes CASSRTSGGRNTGELFF.

The chain carries TRBV29-1 and TRBJ2-5; D unclear. V was shortened by 6 bases and J by 1 base, with 12 bases between the two germline ends. CDR3 length: 13 amino acids. CDR1 and CDR2 from the germline V gene are SQVTM and ANQGSEA. CDR3 residues: CSVQRQTQETQYF. As DNA, the CDR3 is TGCAGCGTCCAACGGCAGACCCAAGAGACCCAGTACTTC. The full variable domain, completed using reference TRBV29-1 and TRBJ2-5, is SAVISQKPSRDICQRGTSLTIQCQVDSQVTMMFWYRQQPGQSLTLIATANQGSEATYESGFVIDKFPISRPNLTFSTLTVSNMSPEDSSIYLCSVQRQTQETQYFGPGTRLLVL.

This clonotype was seen more than once but under ten times. The CDR3 loop reads CASSPLRGVNTEAFF. CDR3 bases: TGCGCCAGCAGTCCCCTGAGAGGGGTGAACACTGAAGCTTTCTTT. The chain employs TRBV5-1 and TRBJ1-1, with TRBD1 as a possible D gene (5 bases). This CDR3 comprises 15 residues. The V and J ends lost 5 bases and 0 bases respectively, with 14 bases between them. The V gene's germline CDR1 is SGHRS and CDR2 YFSETQ.

Ten or more counts support this clonotype. CDR3 loop: CASSQGRGTGELFF. As DNA, the CDR3 is TGCGCCAGCAGCCAAGGCCGGGGGACCGGGGAGCTGTTTTTT. The chain is built from TRBV4-3 and TRBJ2-2; tentatively, D is TRBD2 (6 bases). Germline CDR1 and CDR2: LGHNA and YSLEER. V was shortened by 1 base and J by 5 bases, with 8 bases between the two germline ends. CDR3 length: 14 residues.

This sequence joins TRBV15 and TRBJ2-3, with no clear D. The CDR3 consists of 17 residues. Germline V gene data show CDR1 as LNHNV and CDR2 as YYDKDF (reference sequence). V shed 1 base and J shed 3 bases, with 17 bases lying between them. CDR3: CATSRGPPSLGTDTQYF. The CDR3 DNA follows: TGTGCCACCAGCAGAGGGCCCCCATCCTTGGGGACAGATACGCAGTATTTT.

This clonotype was seen repeatedly, ten times or more. This sequence joins TRBV29-1 and TRBJ1-3; D is undetermined. The CDR3 runs to 12 residues. V was clipped by 4 bases and J by 1 base, with 5 bases between them. Germline CDR1 is SQVTM and CDR2 is ANQGSEA. In DNA form, the CDR3 reads TGCAGCGTTGTGAGGTCTGGAAACACCATATATTTT. Translated: CSVVRSGNTIYF.

The chain has TRBV15 and TRBJ2-2; tentatively, D is TRBD1 or TRBD2 (5 bases each). The germline CDR1 and CDR2 sequences are LNHNV and YYDKDF (reference sequence). CDR3 length equals 15 residues. Trimming stripped 1 base from V and 4 bases from J, with 10 bases between. The CDR3 region is CATSRVPGPTGELFF. Here the CDR3 DNA reads TGTGCCACCAGCAGAGTTCCGGGACCCACCGGGGAGCTGTTTTTT.

This clonotype was counted a few times. This rearrangement joins TRBV20-1 to TRBJ1-1, with 7 bases matching TRBD1. The CDR3 length is 13 residues. The junction had 2 bases not matched to a gene; V was cut back by 4 bases and J by 0 bases. CDR1 and CDR2 (germline): DFQATT, SNEGSKA (reference sequence). CDR3 loop: CSAIGQVNTEAFF. The CDR3, as DNA: TGCAGTGCTATCGGACAGGTGAACACTGAAGCTTTCTTT.

This clonotype has a count of ten or more. The V gene is TRBV6-5, the J gene TRBJ2-1; TRBD1 aligns across 8 bases. The CDR3 spans 14 residues. Trimming cost V 2 bases and J 3 bases; bases outside gene matches: 0. Germline V gene lookup returns CDR1 MNHEY and CDR2 SVGAGI. Written as DNA, the CDR3 is TGTGCCAGCAGTTACGGGACAGGCTACAATGAGCAGTTCTTC. Its translation: CASSYGTGYNEQFF.

This clonotype was seen ten or more times. The chain has TRBV29-1 and TRBJ2-3; no clear D gene. This CDR3 comprises 13 residues. Germline V gene sequence: CDR1 SQVTM, CDR2 ANQGSEA. The V end lost 7 bases, the J end lost 4 bases, and 15 bases lay between the germline ends. The CDR3 DNA is TGCAGCGCACGACCGAGACTCCCAGATACGCAGTATTTT. Amino acids: CSARPRLPDTQYF.

In this sample, this clonotype turned up many times. The V call is TRBV29-1, the J call TRBJ2-1; TRBD2 might be the D (5 bases). The CDR3 sequence is 14 residues long. CDR1 and CDR2 from the germline V gene are SQVTM and ANQGSEA. Trimming stripped 7 bases from V and 12 bases from J, with 25 bases between. In DNA, the CDR3 is TGCAGCGGTCTAACTAGGCCTCCAACAATTGGGCAGTTCTTC. Encoded protein: CSGLTRPPTIGQFF.

This clonotype was counted a few times. The V gene is TRBV27, the J gene TRBJ2-1; 15 positions agree with TRBD2. The V gene's germline CDR1 is MNHEY and CDR2 SMNVEV (reference sequence). The CDR3 spans 21 residues. V dropped 2 bases and J dropped 8; count of bases not matched to a gene: 19. The DNA of the CDR3 is TGTGCCAGCAGTTTAAAACTTACGGGGACTAGCGGGAGGTTGATTCGGGATGAGCAGTTCTTC. It is translated as CASSLKLTGTSGRLIRDEQFF.

This clonotype came up a few times. V and J are TRBV12-3 or TRBV12-4 and TRBJ1-2; 7 nucleotides match TRBD1. This CDR3 has 14 amino acids. V was pared by 3 bases and J by 8 bases, with 9 bases of the junction left unmatched. CDR3 amino acids: CASSFTGVVGGYTF. The DNA of the CDR3 is TGTGCCAGCAGTTTTACAGGGGTCGTTGGAGGCTACACCTTC.

This clonotype has ten or more counts. This chain links TRBV29-1 with TRBJ2-1; 9 bases fit TRBD2. The CDR3 spans 16 residues. Germline loops: CDR1 SQVTM, CDR2 ANQGSEA. Trimming cost V 1 base and J 0 bases; bases outside gene matches: 4. In nucleotides, the CDR3 is TGCAGCGTTGAAGCAAGGACTAGCGACTCCTACAATGAGCAGTTCTTC. Protein: CSVEARTSDSYNEQFF.